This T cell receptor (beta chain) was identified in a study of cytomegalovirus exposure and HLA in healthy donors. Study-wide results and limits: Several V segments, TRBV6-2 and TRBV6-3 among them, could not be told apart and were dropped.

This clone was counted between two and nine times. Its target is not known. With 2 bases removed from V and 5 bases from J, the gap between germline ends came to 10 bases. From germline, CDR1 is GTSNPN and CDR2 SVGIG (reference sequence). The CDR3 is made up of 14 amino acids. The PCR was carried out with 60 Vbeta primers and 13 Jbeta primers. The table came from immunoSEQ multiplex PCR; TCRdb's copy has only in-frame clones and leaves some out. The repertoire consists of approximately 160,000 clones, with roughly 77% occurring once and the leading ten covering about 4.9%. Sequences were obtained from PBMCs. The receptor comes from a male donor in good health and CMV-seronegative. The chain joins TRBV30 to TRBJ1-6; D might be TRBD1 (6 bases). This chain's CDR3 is CAWSTDSNNSPLHF. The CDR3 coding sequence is TGTGCCTGGAGTACGGACAGCAATAATTCACCCCTCCACTTT. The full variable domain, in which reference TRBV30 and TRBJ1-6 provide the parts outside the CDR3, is SQTIHQWPATLVQPVGSPLSLECTVEGTSNPNLYWYRQAAGRGLQLLFYSVGIGQISSEVPQNLSASRPQDRQFILSSKKLLLSDSGFYLCAWSTDSNNSPLHFGNGTRLTVT.